These T cell receptor beta chains were read from a single sample in a study of early T cells in non-severe SARS-CoV-2 infection. One entry per CDR3 protein results from TCRdb running MiXCR on the 5' RACE reads. The table has tens of thousands of distinct CDR3 sequences, around 4% seen once. Sequenced input: whole blood. These receptors all stem from an adult who was a healthcare worker with PCR-confirmed SARS-CoV-2 infection or an uninfected control (not recorded which). Each CDR3 is given with its conserved first and last residue.

v_call	j_call	cdr3_aa
TRBV6-2/TRBV6-3	TRBJ2-7	CASGRSGGRQYF
TRBV12-3/TRBV12-4	TRBJ2-4	CASSTPGEIAKNIQYF
TRBV6-2/TRBV6-3	TRBJ2-7	CASSYLGIGMSEQYF
TRBV3-1	TRBJ2-3	CASSQRVVQYF
TRBV7-8	TRBJ2-2	CASSLLEGAGELFF
TRBV24-1	TRBJ2-3	CATSRVPGDTQYF
TRBV28	TRBJ1-2	CASRSPGQGYGYTF
TRBV7-6	TRBJ1-3	CASSPTGGGTIYF
TRBV29-1	TRBJ2-1	CSGTRTGNEQFF
TRBV2	TRBJ1-2	CASSVDSGYTF
TRBV6-5	TRBJ2-5	CASRTGGAGTYQETQYF
TRBV2	TRBJ2-7	CASSAQGWYEQYF
TRBV5-6	TRBJ1-2	CASSLLRDRGILANYGYTF
TRBV27	TRBJ2-1	CASSLPMRRNEQFF
TRBV29-1	TRBJ2-1	CSVGTGGGNEQFF
TRBV15	TRBJ2-7	CATSRARTGAEEQYF
TRBV20-1	TRBJ2-5	CCGQNQETQYF
TRBV20-1	TRBJ2-7	CSTARAYEQYF
TRBV4-3	TRBJ2-3	CASSLESGGLRGDTQYF
TRBV6-6	TRBJ2-1	CASTLAGAEGEQFF
TRBV28	TRBJ1-3	CASFAAVRGGNTIYF
TRBV5-5	TRBJ2-7	CASSLLQAEFSSYEQYF
TRBV6-6	TRBJ1-2	CASSYGTDARTNYGYTF
TRBV4-2	TRBJ2-7	CASGRELAGSYEQYF
TRBV3-1	TRBJ2-7	CASSQVLETYEQYF
TRBV20-1	TRBJ1-3	CSASLAVSSGNTIYF
TRBV7-2	TRBJ2-3	CASSLRGTSGRVGSDTQYF
TRBV7-2	TRBJ1-1	CASRADGGASSTEAFF
TRBV6-5	TRBJ1-1	CASSSPRGNTEAFF
TRBV18	TRBJ2-1	CASSPAGRHNEQFF
TRBV7-9	TRBJ2-3	CASSFAQWEDTQYF
TRBV6-6	TRBJ1-5	CAHGEGDQPQHF
TRBV7-6	TRBJ2-5	CASTPGGGQRYQETQYF
TRBV18	TRBJ2-5	CASSLQGKYQETQYF
TRBV28	TRBJ2-5	CASSPPTSELETQYF
TRBV6-1	TRBJ1-1	CASRLYRDATEAFF
TRBV11-2	TRBJ2-1	CASSLDLGRDEQFF
TRBV4-1	TRBJ1-6	CASSQVDGSSSPLHF
TRBV15	TRBJ2-5	CATSRGQDQETQYF